These 10 T cell receptor beta chains came from one sample sequenced in a study of CD8+ T cells in alopecia areata. Reverse transcription of extracted RNA yielded cDNA, which provided the sequencing template. Sequencing was performed with immunoSEQ multiplex PCR; in TCRdb, only in-frame clones are kept and a portion is missing. The data contain roughly 130,000 clones, roughly three fifths of them singletons. This material consisted of CD4+ T cells sorted from blood, taken at week 0. The receptors were gathered from a human donor with alopecia areata.

This clone turned up a few times. The V call is TRBV5-4, the J call TRBJ2-3, with unresolved D. The CDR3 sequence is 14 residues long. V was clipped by 0 bases and J by 3 bases, with 8 bases between them. Germline V gives CDR1 SGHNT, CDR2 YYREEE (reference sequence). This chain's CDR3 is CASSLADQTDTQYF. CDR3 DNA: TGTGCCAGCAGCTTGGCCGACCAGACAGATACGCAGTATTTT.

The rearrangement links TRBV5-1 to TRBJ2-7; D is unresolved. Germline CDR1 is SGHRS and CDR2 is YFSETQ. This CDR3 comprises 14 residues. Between the trimmed V and J ends, which lost 0 bases and 6 bases, there was a span of 13 bases. CDR3 sequence reads: CASSLEAQSREQYF. The CDR3 DNA sequence: TGCGCCAGCAGCTTGGAGGCACAGTCGCGCGAGCAGTACTTC.

CDR3 nucleotide sequence: TGTGCCAGCAGTTACTCCCCAGGGGGTGAAGGGACCCAGTACTTC. Its translation is CASSYSPGGEGTQYF. The chain joins TRBV6-5 to TRBJ2-5, with 7 bases fitting TRBD1. Per the germline V gene, CDR1 is MNHEY and CDR2 is SVGAGI. The CDR3 sequence is 15 residues long. With V trimmed by 0 bases and J by 7 bases, 8 bases remained unmatched.

The chain uses TRBV4-3 and TRBJ2-5; D gene ambiguous. There are 16 residues in the CDR3. The ends were cut back, 0 bases at V and 2 bases at J, with 13 bases in the middle. CDR1 is LGHNA, CDR2 YSLEER, per germline. CDR3 region: CASSQDLDSWQETQYF. CDR3 DNA: TGCGCCAGCAGCCAAGATTTAGACTCTTGGCAAGAGACCCAGTACTTC.

To note about this clone: At one end, the junction sequence differs from germline, possibly due to a read error. CDR3 in amino acids: CASSQARGFANYGYTF. CDR3 nucleotide sequence: TGTGCCAGCAGTCAAGCCAGGGGGTTTGCTAACTATGGCTACACCTTC. The chain links TRBV14 to TRBJ1-2, with 7 bases that match TRBD1. Germline V gives CDR1 SGHDN, CDR2 FVKESK. There are 16 residues in the CDR3.

This clone was observed a handful of times. This rearrangement joins TRBV29-1 to TRBJ2-3; D may match TRBD1 or TRBD2 (5 bases each). The CDR3 runs to 12 residues. Germline CDR1 SQVTM, CDR2 ANQGSEA. Trimming removed 7 bases from V and 2 bases from J, with 10 bases in between. The CDR3, as DNA: TGCAGCGGGACCGGGACCACAGATACGCAGTATTTT. Translating gives CSGTGTTDTQYF.

This clone was observed a few times. V gene TRBV29-1 combines with J gene TRBJ2-3; D uncertain. The CDR3 contains 14 residues. V lost 2 bases and J 1 base, leaving 10 bases between the germline ends. Germline lookup yields CDR1 SQVTM and CDR2 ANQGSEA. Here the CDR3 DNA reads TGCAGCGTTGAAAGGATATGGGGCACAGATACGCAGTATTTT. Amino acid sequence: CSVERIWGTDTQYF.

The rearrangement uses TRBV18 and TRBJ2-4, with a weak D call TRBD2 (7 bases). This CDR3 has 18 amino acids. Trimming shortened V by 0 bases and J by 0 bases, and 15 bases separated the two germline ends. The germline V gene has CDR1 KGHSH and CDR2 LQKENI. The CDR3: CASSPPFGGLQAKNIQYF. CDR3 nucleotides: TGTGCCAGCTCACCACCGTTCGGGGGGCTTCAAGCCAAAAACATTCAGTACTTC. Filled out from reference TRBV18 and TRBJ2-4, the complete variable domain reads NAGVMQNPRHLVRRRGQEARLRCSPMKGHSHVYWYRQLPEEGLKFMVYLQKENIIDESGMPKERFSAEFPKEGPSILRIQQVVRGDSAAYFCASSPPFGGLQAKNIQYFGAGTRLSVL.

This clone has only a few counts. This chain joins TRBV7-8 and TRBJ2-1; either TRBD1 or TRBD2 may fit D (5 bases each). The V and J ends lost 2 bases and 0 bases respectively, with 11 bases between them. Germline V lookup: CDR1 SGHVS, CDR2 FQNEAQ. The CDR3 length is 16 residues. The CDR3 DNA sequence: TGTGCCAGCAGCTTATACGTCGGGACCTCCTACAATGAGCAGTTCTTC. It translates to CASSLYVGTSYNEQFF.

The rearrangement joins TRBV2 to TRBJ1-1, with D unresolved. V lost 2 bases and J lost 4, with 8 bases in between. Germline V lookup: CDR1 SNHLY, CDR2 FYNNEI. The CDR3 runs to 13 residues. The CDR3 is CASSEIEGTEAFF. CDR3 sequence (DNA): TGTGCCAGCAGTGAAATTGAGGGCACTGAAGCTTTCTTT.